The 9 T cell receptor beta chains below all came from one sample that was sequenced in a study of regulatory T cells in long-lasting Graves disease. Time point: persistent/refractory GD, antithyroid drugs over 5 years with positive TRAb. After RNA was extracted from PBMCs, the TCR library was made from it. In building TCR beta libraries, iRepertoire HTBI primers were used together with Arm-PCR of CDR3 regions. One entry per CDR3 protein, called by TCRdb with MiXCR from the multiplex PCR reads. The table has a few hundred thousand distinct CDR3 sequences, 23% seen once. Source: peripheral blood mononuclear cells (PBMCs), taken when the disease was refractory, from a patient treated with antithyroid drugs. These receptor sequences come from a female donor with Graves disease.

This clonotype was observed many times. V and J are TRBV7-2 and TRBJ2-7; 8 bases map to TRBD2. CDR3 size: 15 residues. Germline values: CDR1 SGHTA, CDR2 FQGNSA. V shed 5 bases and J 5 bases; nucleotides not matched to a gene: 11. The DNA for the CDR3 is TGTGCCAGCAGCCCTCGGACTAGCTTCGTCCACGAGCAGTACTTC. This translates into CASSPRTSFVHEQYF.

This clonotype occurred a few times. The chain has TRBV28 and TRBJ1-2; 7 bases are shared with TRBD1. J lost 0 bases, V lost 5 bases, and 6 bases had no gene match. CDR3 length: 15 amino acids. The V gene's germline CDR1 is MDHEN and CDR2 SYDVKM. CDR3 sequence: CASSRRTGTNYGYTF. CDR3 in DNA: TGTGCCAGCAGTCGAAGGACAGGTACTAACTATGGCTACACCTTC.

This clonotype was observed a few times. V is TRBV7-2 and J is TRBJ2-7; 8 bases match TRBD1. Germline loops: CDR1 SGHTA, CDR2 FQGNSA. The CDR3 length is 15 residues. Unmatched junction bases numbered 7, after V lost 5 bases and J lost 1 base. The CDR3 bases are TGTGCCAGCAGCGTAGACAGGGGAAAATCCTACGAGCAGTACTTC. Translated: CASSVDRGKSYEQYF.

The table lists this clonotype with a few counts. V is TRBV30 and J is TRBJ2-7; D remains unclear. Trimming took 0 bases from V and 2 from J, leaving 14 bases between them. The germline V gene has CDR1 GTSNPN and CDR2 SVGIG (reference sequence). The CDR3 consists of 15 residues. CDR3 residues: CAWSVQRVGPYEQYF. The CDR3 DNA sequence: TGTGCCTGGAGTGTACAAAGGGTAGGCCCCTACGAGCAGTACTTC.

This clonotype has just a few counts. The chain joins TRBV19 to TRBJ1-5; D may be TRBD1 (5 bases). Germline V gene lookup returns CDR1 LNHDA and CDR2 SQIVND (reference sequence). The CDR3 is 15 residues long. V lost 4 bases to trimming and J lost 6 bases, with 16 bases between them. The CDR3 is CASSKTQGVVQPQHF. The CDR3, as DNA: TGTGCCAGTAGTAAGACGCAGGGAGTGGTTCAGCCCCAGCATTTT.

A remark on this clonotype: A clone one base away is much larger, so this may be a read error. J is TRBJ2-7 and V is TRBV20-1; tentatively, D is TRBD1 (6 bases). The CDR3 runs to 14 residues. The ends were cut back, 3 bases at V and 4 bases at J, with 16 bases in the middle. The V gene's germline CDR1 is DFQATT and CDR2 SNEGSKA (reference sequence). The CDR3 DNA reads TGCAGTGCTAGTGGGGACATGGGATCATACGAGCAGTACTTC. Translation: CSASGDMGSYEQYF.

Ten or more counts support this clonotype. The genes are TRBV7-2 and TRBJ1-1; TRBD1 agrees at 7 bases. The CDR3 totals 15 residues. V lost 6 bases and J lost 8; bases outside the gene matches: 15. Per the germline V gene, CDR1 is SGHTA and CDR2 is FQGNSA. Written as DNA, the CDR3 is TGTGCCAGCAGATCGACAGGGTTCGGAGGGACAGAAGCTTTCTTT. Its protein is CASRSTGFGGTEAFF.

This clonotype was observed a single time. The J gene is TRBJ2-1, the V gene TRBV13, with 8 bases lining up with TRBD2. V dropped 5 bases and J dropped 0; count of bases not matched to a gene: 3. CDR1 and CDR2 from the germline V gene are PRHDT and FYEKMQ (reference sequence). This CDR3 has 15 amino acids. The CDR3 protein is CASSLTSDSYNEQFF. The CDR3 DNA reads TGTGCCAGCAGCCTGACTAGCGACTCCTACAATGAGCAGTTCTTC.

In its sample, this clonotype was seen many times. The V call is TRBV30, the J call TRBJ1-2; 7 nucleotides match TRBD1. Per the germline V gene, CDR1 is GTSNPN and CDR2 is SVGIG (reference sequence). This CDR3 has 16 residues. After removal of 0 bases from V and 5 bases from J, the junction contained 12 bases not matched to a gene. The CDR3 loop is CAWSVRQGGERYGYTF. As DNA, the CDR3 is TGTGCCTGGAGTGTACGACAGGGAGGGGAGCGGTATGGCTACACCTTC.